The rows below give T cell receptor beta chains drawn from one sample of a study of beta chain features in type 1 diabetes. Assay: immunoSEQ multiplex PCR; the TCRdb copy retains only in-frame clones and omits some. The sample comprises about 340,000 clones, approximately 13% of which are singletons, and 0.015% rests with the top ten. The sample was naive CD4+ T cells from blood. The receptors here all came from a woman younger than 35 with type 1 diabetes. Both conserved end residues are part of each CDR3. D genes are given only for firm matches. The size entry is marked missing in some rows and otherwise reads once, few, many or a size class.

TRBV7-9	.	TRBJ1-1	.	TGTGCCAGCAGCTTAGAAGCAGGGAACACTGAAGCTTTCTTT	CASSLEAGNTEAFF
TRBV9	few	TRBJ1-4	.	TGTGCCAGCAGCACCGGGACACAACCTGGTGGAGAAAAACTGTTTTTT	CASSTGTQPGGEKLFF
TRBV19	.	TRBJ2-2	.	TGTGCCAGTACCCAACCCAGGGGCGCCAACACCGGGGAGCTGTTTTTT	CASTQPRGANTGELFF
TRBV7-2	.	TRBJ2-7	TRBD1	TGTGCCAGCAGCCCCGCGACAGGGCCCCTCTACGAGCAGTACTTC	CASSPATGPLYEQYF
TRBV23-1	.	TRBJ1-1	.	TGCGCCAGCAGTCCCCACGGTACCGCGAGAACTGAAGCTTTCTTT	CASSPHGTARTEAFF
TRBV7-2	few	TRBJ1-4	TRBD1	TGTGCCAGCAGCCCCAGACAGGGAATTAATGAAAAACTGTTTTTT	CASSPRQGINEKLFF
TRBV30	.	TRBJ1-4	.	TGTGCCTGGAGTGTACAGCCTGAGGAAAAACTGTTTTTT	CAWSVQPEEKLFF
TRBV19	.	TRBJ1-5	.	TGTGCCAGTAGGCCTACAGGGACCTCCAGCAATCAGCCCCAGCATTTT	CASRPTGTSSNQPQHF
TRBV6-5	.	TRBJ1-1	.	TGTGCCAGCAGTCAGGGCCCCGTGAGGGGGGAAGCTTTCTTT	CASSQGPVRGEAFF
TRBV14	few	TRBJ1-4	TRBD1	TGTGCCAGCAGCCGTGGCAGGGGGTTTGAAAAACTGTTTTTT	CASSRGRGFEKLFF
TRBV9	.	TRBJ2-2	TRBD2	TGTGCCAGCAGCCGGACTAGCGGAAACACCGGGGAGCTGTTTTTT	CASSRTSGNTGELFF
TRBV21-1	.	TRBJ2-1	.	TGTGCCAGCAGCAAAGGCGTCAGGAGGGAAGGGTCTAACAATGAGCAGTTCTTC	CASSKGVRREGSNNEQFF
TRBV25-1	.	TRBJ1-2	.	TGTGCCAGCAGTGAACGGGATTATGGCTACACCTTC	CASSERDYGYTF
TRBV21-1	few	TRBJ1-1	.	TGTGCCAGCGGAAACAGGGATACTGAAGCTTTCTTT	CASGNRDTEAFF
TRBV11-2	few	TRBJ2-3	.	TGTGCCAGCAGCTTACGTGTGATGGTGGGAGGCAACACAGATACGCAGTATTTT	CASSLRVMVGGNTDTQYF
TRBV15	.	TRBJ1-2	.	TGTGCCACCAGCAGAGGACTACGGGACTATGGCTACACCTTC	CATSRGLRDYGYTF
TRBV29-1	few	TRBJ2-1	TRBD2	TGCAGCGTAGGGGGACTAGCGGTACGGTTCTTC	CSVGGLAVRFF
TRBV6-5	.	TRBJ1-1	.	TGTGCCAGCAGTTACTCGAAACTGGACACTGAAGCTTTCTTT	CASSYSKLDTEAFF